Detailed here is one TCR beta chain. The repertoire was sequenced with immunoSEQ multiplex PCR; TCRdb's copy has only in-frame clones and lacks some. The sample lists 40,000 to 45,000 clones; 85% to 95% were seen once. The data are from a study of T cell changes during pregnancy in multiple sclerosis. The CDR3 length is 14 residues. Germline loops: CDR1 SGHRS, CDR2 YFSETQ. Unmatched junction bases numbered 5, after V lost 5 bases and J lost 1 base. The sample in question was CD4+ T cells from peripheral blood mononuclear cells, obtained in the third trimester of pregnancy. The rearrangement links TRBV5-1 to TRBJ2-5, with 7 bases matching TRBD2. This TCR came from a female donor with multiple sclerosis, enrolled in a pregnancy study. The CDR3 loop is CASRPGGTQETQYF. In DNA form, the CDR3 reads TGCGCCAGCAGGCCCGGGGGGACCCAAGAGACCCAGTACTTC.